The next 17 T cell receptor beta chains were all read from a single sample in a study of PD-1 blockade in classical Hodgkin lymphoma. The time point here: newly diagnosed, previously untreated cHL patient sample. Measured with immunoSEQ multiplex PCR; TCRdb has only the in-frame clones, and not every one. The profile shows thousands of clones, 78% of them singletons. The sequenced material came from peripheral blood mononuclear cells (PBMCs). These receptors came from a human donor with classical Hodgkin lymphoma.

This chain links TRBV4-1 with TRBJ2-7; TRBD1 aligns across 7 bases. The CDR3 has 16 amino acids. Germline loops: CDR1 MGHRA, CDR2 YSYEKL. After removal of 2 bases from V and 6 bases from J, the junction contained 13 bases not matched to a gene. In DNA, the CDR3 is TGCGCCAGCAGCCAAAATCAAGAGGGACAGCCCCGCGAGCAGTACTTC. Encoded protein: CASSQNQEGQPREQYF.

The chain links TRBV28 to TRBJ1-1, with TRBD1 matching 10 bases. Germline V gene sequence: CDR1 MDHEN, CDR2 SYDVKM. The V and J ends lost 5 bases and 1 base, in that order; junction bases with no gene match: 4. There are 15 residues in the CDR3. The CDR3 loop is CASSETGGRNTEAFF. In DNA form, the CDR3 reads TGTGCCAGCAGTGAGACAGGGGGCAGGAACACTGAAGCTTTCTTT.

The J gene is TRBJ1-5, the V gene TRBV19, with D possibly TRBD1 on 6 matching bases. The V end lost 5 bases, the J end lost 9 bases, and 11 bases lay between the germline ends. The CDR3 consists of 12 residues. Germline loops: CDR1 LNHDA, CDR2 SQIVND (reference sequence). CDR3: CASSLEGGPQHF. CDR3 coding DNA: TGTGCCAGTAGTTTGGAAGGGGGGCCCCAGCATTTT.

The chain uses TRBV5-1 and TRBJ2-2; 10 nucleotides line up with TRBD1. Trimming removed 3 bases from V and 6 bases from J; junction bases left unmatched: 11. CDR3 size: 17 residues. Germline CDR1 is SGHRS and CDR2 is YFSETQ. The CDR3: CASSWTPGTGASGELFF. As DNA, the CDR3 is TGCGCCAGCAGCTGGACACCCGGGACAGGGGCGTCCGGGGAGCTGTTTTTT.

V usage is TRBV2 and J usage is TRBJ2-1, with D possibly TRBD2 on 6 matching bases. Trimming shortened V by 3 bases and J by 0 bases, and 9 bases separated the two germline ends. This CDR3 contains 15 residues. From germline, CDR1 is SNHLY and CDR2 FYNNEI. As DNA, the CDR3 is TGTGCCAGCAGTGATGGCGGGGCCTCCTACAATGAGCAGTTCTTC. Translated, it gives CASSDGGASYNEQFF.

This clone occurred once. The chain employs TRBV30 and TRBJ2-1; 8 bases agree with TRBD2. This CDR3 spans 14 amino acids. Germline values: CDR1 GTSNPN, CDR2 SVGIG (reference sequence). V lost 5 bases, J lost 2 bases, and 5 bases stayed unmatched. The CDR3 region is CAWSEGLAYNEQFF. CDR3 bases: TGTGCCTGGTCCGAGGGACTAGCCTACAATGAGCAGTTCTTC. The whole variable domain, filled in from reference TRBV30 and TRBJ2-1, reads SQTIHQWPATLVQPVGSPLSLECTVEGTSNPNLYWYRQAAGRGLQLLFYSVGIGQISSEVPQNLSASRPQDRQFILSSKKLLLSDSGFYLCAWSEGLAYNEQFFGPGTRLTVL.

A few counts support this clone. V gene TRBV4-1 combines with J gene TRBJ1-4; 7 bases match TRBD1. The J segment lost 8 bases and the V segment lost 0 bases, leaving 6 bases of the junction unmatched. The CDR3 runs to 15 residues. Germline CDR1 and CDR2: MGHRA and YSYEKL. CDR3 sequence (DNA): TGCGCCAGCAGCCAAGAAGACAGGGTCGGAGAAAAACTGTTTTTT. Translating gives CASSQEDRVGEKLFF.

Here the CDR3 reads CASSEVRVDEQYF. CDR3 DNA: TGTGCCAGCAGTGAAGTCCGGGTGGACGAGCAGTACTTC. This chain uses TRBV2 with TRBJ2-7; no reliable D call. V lost 1 base, J lost 5 bases, and 9 bases lay in between. The CDR3 totals 13 residues. In germline, CDR1 is SNHLY, CDR2 FYNNEI.

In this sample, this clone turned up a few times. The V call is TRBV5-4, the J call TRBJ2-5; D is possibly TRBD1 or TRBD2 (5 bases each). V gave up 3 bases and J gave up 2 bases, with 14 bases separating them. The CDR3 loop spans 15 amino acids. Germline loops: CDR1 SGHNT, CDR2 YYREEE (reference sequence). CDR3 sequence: CASSSPGTTQETQYF. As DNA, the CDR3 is TGTGCCAGCAGCTCCCCCGGGACGACACAAGAGACCCAGTACTTC.

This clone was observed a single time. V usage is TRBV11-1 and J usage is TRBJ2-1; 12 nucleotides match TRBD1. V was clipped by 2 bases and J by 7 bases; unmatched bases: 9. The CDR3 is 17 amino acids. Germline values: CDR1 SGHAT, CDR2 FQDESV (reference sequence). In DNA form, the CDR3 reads TGTGCCAGCAGCTTACGACCGGGACAGGGGGCGAGGAATGAGCAGTTCTTC. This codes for CASSLRPGQGARNEQFF.

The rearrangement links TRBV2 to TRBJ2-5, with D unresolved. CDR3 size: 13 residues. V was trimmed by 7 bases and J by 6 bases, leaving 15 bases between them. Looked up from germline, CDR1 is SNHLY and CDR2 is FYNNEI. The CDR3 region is CASMMTPLQTQYF. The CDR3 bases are TGTGCCAGCATGATGACTCCACTACAGACCCAGTACTTC.

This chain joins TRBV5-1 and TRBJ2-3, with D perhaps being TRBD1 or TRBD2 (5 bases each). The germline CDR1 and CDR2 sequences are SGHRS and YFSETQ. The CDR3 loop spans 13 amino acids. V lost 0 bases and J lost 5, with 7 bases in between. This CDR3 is CASSLAGQDTQYF. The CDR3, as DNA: TGCGCCAGCAGCTTGGCGGGGCAAGATACGCAGTATTTT.

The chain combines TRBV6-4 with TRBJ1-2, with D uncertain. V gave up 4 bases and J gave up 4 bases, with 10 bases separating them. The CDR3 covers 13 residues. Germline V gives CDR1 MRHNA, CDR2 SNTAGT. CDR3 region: CASSASIGYGYTF. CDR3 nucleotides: TGTGCCAGCAGTGCGAGCATTGGCTATGGCTACACCTTC.

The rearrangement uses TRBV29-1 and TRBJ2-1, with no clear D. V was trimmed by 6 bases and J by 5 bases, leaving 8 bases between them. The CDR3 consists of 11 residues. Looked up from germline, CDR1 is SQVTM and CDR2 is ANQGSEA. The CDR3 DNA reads TGCAGCGTGCTGGCCGACAATGAGCAGTTCTTC. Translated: CSVLADNEQFF.

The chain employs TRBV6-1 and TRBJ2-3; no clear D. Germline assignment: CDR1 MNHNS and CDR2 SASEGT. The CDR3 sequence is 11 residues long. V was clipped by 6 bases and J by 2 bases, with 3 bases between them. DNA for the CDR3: TGTGCCAGCAGCGACACAGATACGCAGTATTTT. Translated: CASSDTDTQYF.

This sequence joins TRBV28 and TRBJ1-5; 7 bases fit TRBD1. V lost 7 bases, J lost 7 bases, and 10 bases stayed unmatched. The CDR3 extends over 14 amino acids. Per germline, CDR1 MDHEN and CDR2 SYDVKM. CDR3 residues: CASTIQGGGQPQHF. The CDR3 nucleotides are TGTGCCAGCACCATTCAGGGGGGCGGACAGCCCCAGCATTTT.

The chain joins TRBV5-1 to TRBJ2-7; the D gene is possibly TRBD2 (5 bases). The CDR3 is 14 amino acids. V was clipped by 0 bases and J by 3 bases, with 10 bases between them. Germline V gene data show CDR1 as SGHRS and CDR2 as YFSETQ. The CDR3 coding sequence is TGCGCCAGCAGCTTGGGAGGGAACGGCTACGAGCAGTACTTC. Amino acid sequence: CASSLGGNGYEQYF. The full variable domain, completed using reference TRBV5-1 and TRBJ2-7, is KAGVTQTPRYLIKTRGQQVTLSCSPISGHRSVSWYQQTPGQGLQFLFEYFSETQRNKGNFPGRFSGRQFSNSRSEMNVSTLELGDSALYLCASSLGGNGYEQYFGPGTRLTVT.